The source of this TCR beta chain is a study of shared clonotypes between healthy human individuals. For the study at large: The people who gave samples were a couple of women and a few men aged 18 to 49.

Sequenced by immunoSEQ multiplex PCR; TCRdb stores in-frame clones only, minus some. The repertoire holds 2.3 million or so clones, approximately 93% seen once, with 0.3% to 0.4% in the top ten. With 2 bases removed from V and 0 bases from J, the gap between germline ends came to 11 bases. There are 16 residues in the CDR3. From germline, CDR1 is MDHEN and CDR2 SYDVKM. This receptor was obtained from a man in his late teens or twenties in good health. Some clones in this sample may be carry-over from other donors' samples. Sequencing was done on a sample of naive CD4+ T cells from PBMCs. Subset described: CD45RA+ positively selected. The rearrangement links TRBV28 to TRBJ1-5; a possible D gene is TRBD1 (5 bases). CDR3 sequence: CASSLRAGRSNQPQHF. As DNA, the CDR3 is TGTGCCAGCAGTTTACGGGCAGGGCGTAGCAATCAGCCCCAGCATTTT.